A single sample is the source of the 18 T cell receptor beta chains below, sequenced in a study of control samples from healthy donors and cancer patients. Sequencing used immunoSEQ multiplex PCR; TCRdb keeps in-frame clones, though not all of them. The sample has about 120,000 clones, about 89% seen once. Sequenced sample: blood. These receptors all come from a man aged 50 or older in good health.

The J gene is TRBJ2-7, the V gene TRBV5-1, with D perhaps TRBD2 (5 bases). Germline V gene sequence: CDR1 SGHRS, CDR2 YFSETQ. V dropped 0 bases and J dropped 2 bases, with 9 bases sitting between them. The CDR3 is 14 amino acids. CDR3 in amino acids: CASSLGEQAYEQYF. The CDR3 DNA follows: TGCGCCAGCAGCTTGGGGGAGCAGGCCTACGAGCAGTACTTC.

The V gene is TRBV5-1, the J gene TRBJ2-5; D gene ambiguous. V lost 0 bases and J 3 bases, leaving 12 bases between the germline ends. Looked up from germline, CDR1 is SGHRS and CDR2 is YFSETQ. This CDR3 contains 15 residues. The CDR3 sequence is CASSLAPPWEETQYF. CDR3 DNA sequence: TGCGCCAGCAGCTTGGCTCCCCCATGGGAAGAGACCCAGTACTTC. The whole variable domain, remainder taken from reference TRBV5-1 and TRBJ2-5, is KAGVTQTPRYLIKTRGQQVTLSCSPISGHRSVSWYQQTPGQGLQFLFEYFSETQRNKGNFPGRFSGRQFSNSRSEMNVSTLELGDSALYLCASSLAPPWEETQYFGPGTRLLVL.

The V and J genes are TRBV4-1 and TRBJ2-3; tentative D call: TRBD2 (6 bases). This CDR3 comprises 16 residues. Germline V CDR1 and CDR2: MGHRA, YSYEKL. The germline V and J ends were trimmed by 4 bases and 4 bases, with 18 bases remaining between them. CDR3: CASSRESPTRADTQYF. The CDR3 region has the DNA TGCGCCAGCAGCCGCGAAAGCCCGACTAGAGCAGATACGCAGTATTTT.

This rearrangement joins TRBV6-5 to TRBJ1-2; the D is unclear. This CDR3 is 14 amino acids long. CDR1 is MNHEY and CDR2 is SVGAGI in the germline V gene. V lost 2 bases, J lost 6 bases, and 13 bases lay in between. The CDR3 here is CASSYQLTSHGYTF. As DNA, the CDR3 is TGTGCCAGCAGTTACCAATTAACGAGCCATGGCTACACCTTC.

CDR3 bases: TGTGCCACCAGCAGAGGCGGCGAGGGAAGATATGGCTACACCTTC. This codes for CATSRGGEGRYGYTF. The chain recombines TRBV15 with TRBJ1-2; D is unclear. Trimming removed 1 base at V and 5 bases at J, with 14 bases between. The CDR3 consists of 15 residues. Germline CDR1 LNHNV, CDR2 YYDKDF (reference sequence).

This rearrangement joins TRBV11-2 to TRBJ1-2; unclear D gene. This CDR3 spans 13 amino acids. The V end lost 5 bases, the J end lost 6 bases, and 13 bases lay between the germline ends. Germline CDR1 is SGHAT and CDR2 is FQNNGV. Here the CDR3 reads CASSPRQTNGYTF. For the CDR3, the DNA is TGTGCCAGCAGCCCACGCCAGACGAATGGCTACACCTTC.

The rearrangement links TRBV18 to TRBJ1-5, with TRBD1 as a possible D gene (5 bases). V shed 2 bases and J shed 2 bases, with 7 bases lying between them. CDR1 is KGHSH, CDR2 LQKENI, per germline. CDR3 length: 14 amino acids. CDR3 nucleotides: TGTGCCAGCTCACCATTCAGGGGCAATCAGCCCCAGCATTTT. Its protein product is CASSPFRGNQPQHF.

The rearrangement uses TRBV27 and TRBJ1-2; 7 bases align to TRBD1. CDR3 length: 13 residues. V gave up 2 bases and J gave up 6 bases; unmatched junction bases: 3. Germline CDR1 reads MNHEY; CDR2 reads SMNVEV (reference sequence). The CDR3 region is CASSLKTGHGYTF. In DNA, the CDR3 is TGTGCCAGCAGTTTAAAGACAGGGCATGGCTACACCTTC.

The chain recombines TRBV7-2 with TRBJ2-5, with a tentative D call TRBD2 (5 bases). The CDR3 length is 15 residues. Per germline, CDR1 SGHTA and CDR2 FQGNSA. V dropped 3 bases and J dropped 2 bases, with 13 bases sitting between them. The DNA for the CDR3 is TGTGCCAGCAGCTTGGAACTAGGGTTTCAAGAGACCCAGTACTTC. This translates into CASSLELGFQETQYF.

The chain recombines TRBV19 with TRBJ2-1; no firm D call. The CDR3 extends over 14 amino acids. CDR1 and CDR2 (germline): LNHDA, SQIVND (reference sequence). The V and J ends lost 1 base and 5 bases respectively, with 9 bases between them. The CDR3 reads CASSIGGLNNEQFF. CDR3 DNA sequence: TGTGCCAGTAGTATAGGAGGTCTAAACAATGAGCAGTTCTTC.

The chain carries TRBV5-6 and TRBJ2-7; 9 bases fit TRBD2. This CDR3 region has 15 residues. Germline loops: CDR1 SGHDT, CDR2 YYEEEE. J was trimmed by 0 bases and V by 2 bases; bases with no gene match: 3. CDR3 protein: CASSFSGGLSYEQYF. The DNA for the CDR3 is TGTGCCAGCAGCTTTAGCGGGGGCCTCTCCTACGAGCAGTACTTC.

With regard to this clone: No DNA is shown, since the ends of the CDR3 on it are uncertain; the CDR3 is the one TCRdb lists. J is TRBJ2-2 and V is TRBV19; TRBD2 is the table's D call and was not checked against the DNA. The CDR3 extends over 14 residues, inclusive of both ends. Germline V gene data show CDR1 as LNHDA and CDR2 as SQIVND (reference sequence). This chain's CDR3 is CASSIDLRAGELFF.

This chain connects TRBV5-4 to TRBJ2-3; a weak D match, TRBD2 (5 bases). Germline-derived CDR1 and CDR2 are SGHNT and YYREEE (reference sequence). Trimming pared 2 bases from V and 1 base from J, leaving 8 bases between. The CDR3 is 14 amino acids. This CDR3 reads CASSFPGGTDTQYF. CDR3 DNA: TGTGCCAGCAGCTTTCCCGGGGGCACAGATACGCAGTATTTT.

The chain carries TRBV19 and TRBJ2-2, with D perhaps TRBD1 (6 bases). V lost 1 base to trimming and J lost 1 base, with 10 bases between them. CDR1 and CDR2 (germline): LNHDA, SQIVND (reference sequence). The CDR3 totals 16 residues. The CDR3 nucleotides are TGTGCCAGTAGTATAGGTTGGGGGCAGAACACCGGGGAGCTGTTTTTT. It is translated as CASSIGWGQNTGELFF.

The V and J genes are TRBV6-5 and TRBJ1-2; 11 bases fit TRBD1. V gave up 1 base and J gave up 4 bases; unmatched junction bases: 2. Germline values: CDR1 MNHEY, CDR2 SVGAGI. CDR3 size: 15 residues. The CDR3 here is CASSYWGQGGYGYTF. CDR3 nucleotide sequence: TGTGCCAGCAGTTACTGGGGACAGGGGGGCTATGGCTACACCTTC.

V usage is TRBV4-3 and J usage is TRBJ2-2; D is perhaps TRBD1 or TRBD2 (5 bases each). V was cut by 0 bases and J by 2 bases, with 19 bases left in between. The CDR3 is 19 amino acids. Germline assignment: CDR1 LGHNA and CDR2 YSLEER. This CDR3 reads CASSQDHRGPPYNTGELFF. The CDR3 nucleotides read TGCGCCAGCAGCCAAGACCATAGGGGACCCCCCTATAACACCGGGGAGCTGTTTTTT.

This sequence joins TRBV2 and TRBJ1-2, with TRBD1 as a possible D gene (6 bases). CDR3 size: 15 residues. Germline CDR1 SNHLY, CDR2 FYNNEI. The V end was cut by 7 bases, the J end by 6 bases, with 21 bases between. The DNA of the CDR3 is TGTGCCAGCACCATCCTAGGGGGGGGAAGCAATGGCTACACCTTC. It yields the protein CASTILGGGSNGYTF. Looking up the rest from reference TRBV2 and TRBJ1-2 gives the full variable domain: EPEVTQTPSHQVTQMGQEVILRCVPISNHLYFYWYRQILGQKVEFLVSFYNNEISEKSEIFDDQFSVERPDGSNFTLKIRSTKLEDSAMYFCASTILGGGSNGYTFGSGTRLTVV.

The chain uses TRBV7-8 and TRBJ1-2; no reliable D call. Looked up from germline, CDR1 is SGHVS and CDR2 is FQNEAQ. Trimming cost V 3 bases and J 1 base, with 9 bases left between them. The CDR3 extends over 14 amino acids. CDR3 sequence reads: CASSFGRFNYGYTF. CDR3 sequence (DNA): TGTGCCAGCAGCTTTGGTCGGTTTAACTATGGCTACACCTTC.